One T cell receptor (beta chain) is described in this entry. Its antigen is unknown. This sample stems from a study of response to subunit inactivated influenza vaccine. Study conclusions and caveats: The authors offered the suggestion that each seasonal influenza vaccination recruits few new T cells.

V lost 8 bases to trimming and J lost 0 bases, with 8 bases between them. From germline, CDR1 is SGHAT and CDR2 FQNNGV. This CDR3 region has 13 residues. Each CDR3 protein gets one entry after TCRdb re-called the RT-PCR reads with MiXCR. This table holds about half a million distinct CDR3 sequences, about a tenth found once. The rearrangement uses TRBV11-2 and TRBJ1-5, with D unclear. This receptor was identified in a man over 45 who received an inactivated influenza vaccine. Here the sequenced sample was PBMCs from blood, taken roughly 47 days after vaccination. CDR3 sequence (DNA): TGTGCCAGCGGCAAAAATAGCAATCAGCCCCAGCATTTT. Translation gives CASGKNSNQPQHF.